The entry that follows covers one T cell receptor beta chain sequence. These data belong to a study of T cell responses to AZD1222 COVID-19 vaccine. CDR1 is MDHEN and CDR2 is SYDVKM in the germline V gene. The CDR3 loop spans 14 amino acids. Between the trimmed V and J ends, which lost 4 bases and 3 bases, there was a span of 13 bases. Generated by immunoSEQ multiplex PCR, the TCRdb table keeps only in-frame clones and is missing some. The data show approximately 140,000 clones, 89% seen once. The specimen was peripheral blood, collected on day 0 of AZD1222 vaccination. V and J are TRBV28 and TRBJ2-7; D may be TRBD1 (5 bases). The receptor's source is an adult in good health. The CDR3 sequence is CASSSFDRHYEQYF. The CDR3 DNA reads TGTGCCAGCAGTTCCTTCGACAGACACTACGAGCAGTACTTC.